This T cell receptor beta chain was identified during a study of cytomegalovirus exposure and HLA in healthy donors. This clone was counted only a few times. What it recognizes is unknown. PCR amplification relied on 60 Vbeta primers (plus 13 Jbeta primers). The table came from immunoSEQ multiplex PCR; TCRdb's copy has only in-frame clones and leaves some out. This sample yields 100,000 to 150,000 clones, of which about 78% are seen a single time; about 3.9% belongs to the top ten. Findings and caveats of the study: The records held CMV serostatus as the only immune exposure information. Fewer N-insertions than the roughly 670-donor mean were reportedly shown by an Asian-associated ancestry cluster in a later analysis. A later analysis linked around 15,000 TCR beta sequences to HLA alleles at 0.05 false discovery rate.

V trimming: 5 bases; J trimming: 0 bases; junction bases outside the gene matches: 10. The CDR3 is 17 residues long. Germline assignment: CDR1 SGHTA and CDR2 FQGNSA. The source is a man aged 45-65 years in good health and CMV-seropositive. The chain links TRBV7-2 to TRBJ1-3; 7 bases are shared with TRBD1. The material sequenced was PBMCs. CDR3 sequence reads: CASSIRQGPSSGNTIYF. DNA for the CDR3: TGTGCCAGCAGCATCAGACAGGGACCTAGCTCTGGAAACACCATATATTTT.